The TCR beta chain described here comes from a study of cytomegalovirus exposure and HLA in healthy donors. Study background: An early data release held tens of millions of unique TCRs from HLA-typed donors. The study's findings and limits: There were some public TCRs occurring in many donors, but most TCR sequences were rare. Association with HLA alleles at 0.05 false discovery rate was found for 16,951 TCR beta sequences in a later analysis.

About this clone: Antigen unknown.

The PCR was carried out with 60 Vbeta primers and 13 Jbeta primers. Method: immunoSEQ multiplex PCR; TCRdb's copy keeps in-frame clones and lacks some. Here the sample spans approximately 170,000 clones, around 85% being singletons. CDR3 size: 17 residues. The V gene end was trimmed by 7 bases and the J gene end by 0 bases; junction bases not matched to a gene: 9. From germline, CDR1 is ENHRY and CDR2 SYGVKD. Specimen: PBMCs. The sequence was collected from a boy aged 2 to 10 in good health and CMV-seronegative. The gene calls are TRBV10-3 and TRBJ2-1, with 10 bases that match TRBD2. The CDR3 sequence is CAIIRTSGPSSYNEQFF. The DNA for the CDR3 is TGTGCCATCATTCGGACTAGCGGTCCTAGCTCCTACAATGAGCAGTTCTTC.